The 7 T cell receptor beta chains below come from one sample, sequenced in a study of human T cells and chemical hapten exposure. Time point meaning: patch test 1, 2 weeks after DPC sensitization. Treatment meaning: therapeutic diphenylcyclopropenone sensitization with weekly scalp DPC. TCRdb recomputed calls from the RACE reads with MiXCR, one row per CDR3 protein. This sample carries some 180,000 distinct CDR3 sequences, about a fifth of them seen once, and the ten largest clones take under 8.5%. The specimen comprised whole blood, sampled in connection with sensitization to the hapten diphenylcyclopropenone (DPC). The receptors were sampled from a woman aged 50 to 60 with alopecia areata. Some clones in this sample may be carry-over from other donors' samples.

The chain couples TRBV3-1 to TRBJ1-1; 9 bases match TRBD1. This CDR3 is 15 amino acids long. J gave up 4 bases and V 6 bases, and 9 bases lay outside the gene matches. Looked up from germline, CDR1 is LGHDT and CDR2 is YNNKEL (reference sequence). For the CDR3, the DNA is TGTGCCAGCAGGACCAACAGGGGGCTGGGCACTGAAGCTTTCTTT. Its protein is CASRTNRGLGTEAFF.

The V gene is TRBV5-1, the J gene TRBJ2-5; TRBD2 matches at 11 bases. V shed 4 bases, J shed 3 bases, and the junction held 5 bases outside the gene matches. This CDR3 comprises 15 residues. Germline loops: CDR1 SGHRS, CDR2 YFSETQ. The CDR3 DNA reads as TGCGCCAGCAGCCTGGGACTAGCGGAAAAAGAGACCCAGTACTTC. Translated: CASSLGLAEKETQYF.

The J gene is TRBJ2-1, the V gene TRBV20-1; TRBD2 agrees at 9 bases. Germline V CDR1 and CDR2: DFQATT, SNEGSKA (reference sequence). CDR3 length equals 14 residues. V dropped 5 bases and J dropped 7; count of bases not matched to a gene: 9. The CDR3, as DNA: TGCAGTGCTGGTTCCGCTAGCGGGACGAATGAGCAGTTCTTC. The encoded protein is CSAGSASGTNEQFF.

The J gene is TRBJ2-5, the V gene TRBV2; 7 bases fit TRBD1. Trimming at V came to 6 bases and at J to 2 bases, leaving 6 bases not matched to a gene. Germline-derived CDR1 and CDR2 are SNHLY and FYNNEI. This CDR3 is 14 amino acids long. The CDR3 coding sequence is TGTGCCAGCAGATTGGGACAGTATCAAGAGACCCAGTACTTC. Translation gives CASRLGQYQETQYF.

The chain couples TRBV12-3 or TRBV12-4 to TRBJ1-3; D ambiguous. The CDR3 totals 13 residues. V was pared by 6 bases and J by 1 base, with 7 bases between. The CDR3 protein is CASRQSSGNTIYF. CDR3 bases: TGTGCCAGCAGACAATCATCTGGAAACACCATATATTTT.

The chain links TRBV5-1 to TRBJ1-2, with 10 bases aligning to TRBD1. The ends lost 4 bases at V and 4 bases at J; junction bases unmatched: 10. The CDR3 loop spans 16 amino acids. Germline V gives CDR1 SGHRS, CDR2 YFSETQ. CDR3: CASSPFGTGDSYGYTF. The CDR3 region has the DNA TGCGCCAGCAGCCCGTTCGGGACAGGGGACTCCTATGGCTACACCTTC.

This clonotype was counted between two and nine times. The V and J genes are TRBV6-5 and TRBJ1-5, with TRBD1 matching 10 bases. Germline assignment: CDR1 MNHEY and CDR2 SVGAGI. The CDR3 runs to 15 residues. V trimming: 5 bases; J trimming: 1 base; junction bases outside the gene matches: 2. The CDR3 spells CASSTTGGSNQPQHF. The CDR3 bases are TGTGCCAGCAGTACGACAGGGGGCAGCAATCAGCCCCAGCATTTT.